This TCR beta chain originates from a study of prognosis after radiotherapy for stage I lung cancer (dated by TCRdb to about 2021). Describing the broader study: About 19 stage I NSCLC patients were enrolled in Nanjing, China, between early 2018 and 2019. The study took one blood sample before SBRT and one after SBRT from each of around 20 patients and sequenced all 40 or so samples. In more than 13 patients the disease was a newly diagnosed primary stage I lung tumor, whereas roughly 5 had oligometastatic NSCLC following surgical resection of the primary tumor. Squamous cell carcinoma histology was identified in more than 5 patients, and adenocarcinoma histology was identified in twelve patients. Ages in the cohort of about a dozen men and about six women ranged from about 53 to 84 years, with a median of 74. Peripheral blood TCR beta repertoires were profiled in stage I NSCLC patients before and after stereotactic body radiotherapy, and the study then linked these repertoires to distant failure. All patients were regarded as medically inoperable, because of comorbidities in about a dozen patients and refusal of surgery in about seven patients. Concurrent therapy was not administered to any patient alongside SBRT. About 20% of the 19 patients developed distant metastases after SBRT, at a median of around seven months; the other 15 showed no significant progression. SBRT was delivered in 3 to 5 fractions with a biologically effective dose of at least 100 Gy, and image-guided IMRT or VMAT was used for delivery.

This clonotype was seen ten or more times. Its specific antigen is unknown. It has no much larger one-base neighbor in the sample; base qualities were not kept. All patients had node-negative disease on CT and PET/CT, and none had a history of other malignancies or prior chemotherapy or radiotherapy. Six milliliters of peripheral venous blood were drawn into EDTA tubes at each of two time points. PBMCs were isolated by Ficoll-Paque Plus density-gradient centrifugation. Right after collection, samples were placed at -80 degrees C and kept there until analysis. Two rounds of multiplex PCR were performed to amplify the TCR beta CDR3 region from genomic DNA. In the first round of PCR, primers specific to each TRBV and TRBJ gene were used, and the primer sequences are filed in Chinese patent CN105087789A. Universal primers were used in the second round of PCR. The Roche High Pure PCR Template Preparation Kit was used to extract genomic DNA from the frozen PBMCs. Libraries were sequenced paired-end with 151 bp reads on an Illumina HiSeq 3000. In the authors' own workflow: Raw reads lacking the multiplex PCR primer sequences were removed with CutAdapt. PEAR was used to merge high-quality paired reads into contigs. TRB V, D and J gene segments were assigned to each contig with MiXCR by alignment to reference sequences. To remove sequencing errors, CDR3 sequences were clustered according to base quality and sequence similarity. Shannon entropy normalized by the natural log of productive TCR sequence number was used as the measure of diversity. Clonality was computed as one minus the ratio of Shannon entropy to the natural log of the number of unique clonotypes. Using the Youden index from ROC curves, the researchers picked the repertoire-metric cut-offs for progression-free survival, and all analyses were carried out in R 3.5.3. TCRdb handled the public reads itself, with Q25 trimming in fastp and clone calling in MiXCR, and kept productive beta chains. Rows matching on CDR3 protein sequence are summarized as one entry with the most common DNA and genes. These V and J calls originate from TCRdb's pipeline instead of the authors' own analysis. The sample table records 15,000 or so distinct CDR3 sequences; around 40% of these occur just once. 40% of the sample is in the top ten clones.

Results the study describes overall, beyond this receptor: None of the reported P values were adjusted for multiple comparisons. Whether the expanded TCR clones were tumor-specific was not determined. The study was limited by its small cohort and short follow-up, and the findings require independent validation. Differences in TRBV and TRBJ usage frequencies by metastasis status were reportedly observed in two V genes at baseline and in roughly 10 V and two J genes after SBRT. Post-SBRT Shannon entropy and its change from baseline were lower in patients who developed distant metastases; baseline Shannon entropy was not associated with metastases. Unique TCR clone counts fell after SBRT (median around 11,000 before versus about 7,100 after; Wilcoxon paired P=0.011).

Trimming takes 2 bases off V and 2 bases off J; junction bases not matched to a gene: 9. Its CDR3 holds 17 amino acids, cysteine through phenylalanine. Only the CDR3 part of the read is kept: 51 bases, read in frame from the first base. This receptor was obtained from a donor aged 50 or older with non-small cell lung cancer. Material: PBMCs, obtained before or after stereotactic body radiation therapy (not recorded which). The chain joins TRBV12-3 or TRBV12-4 to TRBJ2-3, with 8 junctional bases fitting TRBD2. The CDR3 has the sequence CASSLTEGLGLTDTQYF. In nucleotide form, the sequence is TGTGCCAGCAGTTTAACTGAGGGACTAGGACTCACAGATACGCAGTATTTT.